One and the same sample provided the 8 T cell receptor beta chains below, sequenced in a study of molecular identifiers for immune sequencing clone quantification. TCRdb itself ran the PCR reads through MiXCR, one entry per CDR3 protein. The table includes more than 450,000 distinct CDR3 sequences, under 30% detected once. Sample: naive CD8+ T cells from blood, with Jurkat cell RNA spiked in. The sample's subset: FACS-sorted CD8+CD4-CCR7+CD45RA+ naive T cells. Source of these receptors: a human donor in good health. Some libraries in this study had Jurkat cell RNA spiked in.

The V gene is TRBV4-1, the J gene TRBJ2-7; the D gene is possibly TRBD1 (5 bases). This CDR3 region has 13 residues. V dropped 1 base and J dropped 11 bases, with 15 bases sitting between them. Germline lookup yields CDR1 MGHRA and CDR2 YSYEKL. Here the CDR3 DNA reads TGCGCCAGCAGCCAAGTTCAGGGCGCTTTTGAGTACTTC. The encoded protein is CASSQVQGAFEYF.

Notes on this clonotype: A read error is possible here, since a much larger clone lies one base away. It is likely a read error, because the conserved phenylalanine at the end of the CDR3 is missing. The chain couples TRBV7-2 to TRBJ2-1, with TRBD2 matching 12 bases. The ends lost 2 bases at V and 7 bases at J; junction bases unmatched: 6. This CDR3 has 16 residues. CDR1 is SGHTA, CDR2 FQGNSA, per germline. CDR3 coding DNA: TGTGCCAGCAGCTTATCCGGACTAGCGGGGAAGAATGAGCAGTTCCTC. Translated: CASSLSGLAGKNEQFL.

On this clonotype: One end of the junction fails to match germline, which may point to a read error. The V gene is TRBV30, the J gene TRBJ1-2, with D unclear. The CDR3 consists of 13 residues. The germline V gene has CDR1 GTSNPN and CDR2 SVGIG (reference sequence). Here the CDR3 reads CAWSVVRGYCYTF. The CDR3 bases are TGTGCCTGGAGTGTCGTCCGAGGCTATTGCTACACCTTC.

In its sample, this clonotype was seen a few times. The V and J genes are TRBV4-1 and TRBJ1-2; tentatively, D is TRBD1 (6 bases). V lost 0 bases and J lost 8, with 25 bases in between. Germline lookup yields CDR1 MGHRA and CDR2 YSYEKL. CDR3 length: 18 amino acids. CDR3 sequence: CASSQEELRDMPHRGYTF. The CDR3 DNA follows: TGCGCCAGCAGCCAAGAAGAACTAAGGGACATGCCGCACCGGGGCTACACCTTC.

This clonotype was counted at least ten times. The CDR3 DNA reads as TGCGCCAGCAGCCAATCGGACAGCTCTGGAAACACCATATATTTT. Protein product: CASSQSDSSGNTIYF. The rearrangement joins TRBV4-3 to TRBJ1-3, with TRBD1 as a possible D gene (6 bases). The ends were cut back, 2 bases at V and 0 bases at J, with 8 bases in the middle. The CDR3 sequence is 15 residues long. Germline-derived CDR1 and CDR2 are LGHNA and YSLEER.

For this clonotype: This sequence may be a read error, since a much larger clone differs from it by one base. The CDR3: CASSQSGVNSPPHF. In nucleotides, the CDR3 is TGCGCCAGCAGCCAAAGCGGGGTTAATTCACCCCCCCACTTT. V and J are TRBV4-1 and TRBJ1-6; D remains ambiguous. The CDR3 is 14 amino acids. The V gene's germline CDR1 is MGHRA and CDR2 YSYEKL.

This chain uses TRBV21-1 with TRBJ2-7; TRBD1 reflects the table's D call only, with no check against the DNA. TRBV21-1 is a pseudogene locus. The CDR3 has 15 amino acids. DNA of the CDR3: TGTGCCAGCAGCGAGTTTAGGGACAGCCCCCACGAGCAGTACTTC. This sequence encodes CASSEFRDSPHEQYF.

The chain carries TRBV18 and TRBJ2-1; 11 nucleotides line up with TRBD2. The CDR3 totals 15 residues. CDR1 is KGHSH and CDR2 is LQKENI in the germline V gene. Trimming took 0 bases from V and 5 from J; bases not matched to a gene: 0. CDR3 DNA: TGTGCCAGCTCACCACCGACTAGCGGGAACAATGAGCAGTTCTTC. Encoded protein: CASSPPTSGNNEQFF.